The 9 T cell receptor beta chains below come from one sample, sequenced in a study of T cells in Graves' hyperthyroidism and ophthalmopathy. Amplification of TCR beta CDR3 regions was performed using RNA transcripts as template. HTBI primers drove first-round RT-PCR of the TCR CDR3. TCRdb passed the multiplex PCR reads through MiXCR, listing each CDR3 protein once. The sample has about 560,000 distinct CDR3 sequences, around 15% seen once. Sequenced: blood. Receptor source: a woman aged 40-49 years with Graves' hyperthyroidism.

The chain uses TRBV10-1 and TRBJ2-2; D not resolved. The CDR3 is made up of 15 amino acids. V lost 0 bases and J 1 base, leaving 6 bases between the germline ends. Germline V lookup: CDR1 WNHNN, CDR2 SYGVQD (reference sequence). CDR3 nucleotides: TGCGCCAGCAGTGAGTCTATAGGGAACACCGGGGAGCTGTTTTTT. Translated: CASSESIGNTGELFF.

This clonotype was detected many times. This rearrangement joins TRBV5-1 to TRBJ2-1; the D is unclear. The CDR3 contains 14 residues. Germline loops: CDR1 SGHRS, CDR2 YFSETQ. V was clipped by 4 bases and J by 9 bases, with 17 bases between them. DNA for the CDR3: TGCGCCAGCAGCCAACAGAGTTATGGTGGTGAGCAGTTCTTC. Translating gives CASSQQSYGGEQFF.

This clonotype has at least ten counts. The chain couples TRBV7-9 to TRBJ1-1; D is unresolved. Per germline, CDR1 SEHNR and CDR2 FQNEAQ (reference sequence). The CDR3 length is 14 residues. V lost 4 bases and J 0 bases, leaving 9 bases between the germline ends. In DNA, the CDR3 is TGTGCCAGCAGCTCATCCTCAGTGAACACTGAAGCTTTCTTT. Translating it yields CASSSSSVNTEAFF.

This clonotype was counted ten times or more. The V gene is TRBV2, the J gene TRBJ1-3; perhaps TRBD1 as D (5 bases). Germline CDR1 reads SNHLY; CDR2 reads FYNNEI. The V and J ends lost 4 bases and 1 base respectively, with 14 bases between them. The CDR3 consists of 16 residues. This CDR3 is CASSVSGSISGNTIYF. For the CDR3, the DNA is TGTGCCAGCAGTGTTTCAGGGAGTATATCTGGAAACACCATATATTTT. Supplemented by reference TRBV2 and TRBJ1-3, the full variable domain reads EPEVTQTPSHQVTQMGQEVILRCVPISNHLYFYWYRQILGQKVEFLVSFYNNEISEKSEIFDDQFSVERPDGSNFTLKIRSTKLEDSAMYFCASSVSGSISGNTIYFGEGSWLTVV.

At least ten counts were recorded for this clonotype. This chain links TRBV7-8 with TRBJ1-4; D perhaps matches TRBD1 (5 bases). Germline lookup yields CDR1 SGHVS and CDR2 FQNEAQ. V gave up 1 base and J gave up 8 bases, with 17 bases separating them. This CDR3 region has 16 residues. This CDR3 is CASSLVGGASWEKLFF. CDR3 nucleotides: TGTGCCAGCAGCTTAGTAGGTGGGGCCAGTTGGGAAAAACTGTTTTTT. Filled out from reference TRBV7-8 and TRBJ1-4, the complete variable domain reads GAGVSQSPRYKVAKRGQDVALRCDPISGHVSLFWYQQALGQGPEFLTYFQNEAQLDKSGLPSDRFFAERPEGSVSTLKIQRTQQEDSAVYLCASSLVGGASWEKLFFGSGTQLSVL.

This chain links TRBV12-3 or TRBV12-4 with TRBJ2-2, with D uncertain. Trimming removed 1 base from V and 6 bases from J, with 12 bases in between. This CDR3 region has 15 residues. The CDR3 DNA reads as TGTGCCAGCAGTTTAGGCAGTTTGCTCCCCGGGGAGCTGTTTTTT. Encoded protein: CASSLGSLLPGELFF.

This clonotype appeared many times. The chain joins TRBV12-3 or TRBV12-4 to TRBJ1-1; 7 bases line up with TRBD1. The CDR3 runs to 14 residues. V lost 5 bases to trimming and J lost 5 bases; unmatched junction nucleotides: 8. CDR3 amino acids: CASSPGGALTEAFF. CDR3 coding DNA: TGTGCCAGCAGTCCAGGGGGGGCTTTGACTGAAGCTTTCTTT.

This clonotype was seen ten or more times. The chain is built from TRBV11-2 and TRBJ2-5, with 8 bases identical to TRBD1. The germline V gene encodes CDR1 SGHAT and CDR2 FQNNGV. Trimming took 8 bases from V and 5 from J; bases not matched to a gene: 7. The CDR3 length is 13 residues. Written as DNA, the CDR3 is TGTGCCAGCGGGCAGGGGGCAAAGGAGACCCAGTACTTC. Protein product: CASGQGAKETQYF.

This clonotype was seen ten or more times. This rearrangement joins TRBV30 to TRBJ1-1, with D maybe TRBD1 (5 bases). V lost 0 bases and J 5 bases, leaving 13 bases between the germline ends. In germline, CDR1 is GTSNPN, CDR2 SVGIG (reference sequence). This CDR3 comprises 14 residues. The CDR3 DNA follows: TGTGCCTGGAGTGTTCTGGGGCTAGGGACTGAAGCTTTCTTT. This encodes CAWSVLGLGTEAFF.